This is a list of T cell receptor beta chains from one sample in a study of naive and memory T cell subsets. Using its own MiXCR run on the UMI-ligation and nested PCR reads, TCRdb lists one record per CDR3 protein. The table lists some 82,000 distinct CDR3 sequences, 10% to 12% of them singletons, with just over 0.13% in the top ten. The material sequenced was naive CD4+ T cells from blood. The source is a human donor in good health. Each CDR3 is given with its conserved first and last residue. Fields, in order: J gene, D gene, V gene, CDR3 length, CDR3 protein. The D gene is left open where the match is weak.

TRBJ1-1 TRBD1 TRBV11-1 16 CASSLATNRGTTEAFF
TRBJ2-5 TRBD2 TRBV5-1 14 CASSPAGVGETQYF
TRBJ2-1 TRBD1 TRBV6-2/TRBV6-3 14 CASSYLTQGHEQFF
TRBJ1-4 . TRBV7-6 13 CASRGVTNEKLFF
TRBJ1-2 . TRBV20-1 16 CSASPATGKANYGYTF
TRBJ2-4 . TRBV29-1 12 CSVEVAKNIQYF
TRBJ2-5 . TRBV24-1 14 CATSGRTNQETQYF
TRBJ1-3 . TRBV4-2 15 CASSHTGYSGNTIYF
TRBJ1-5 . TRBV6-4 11 CASSDSGLQHF
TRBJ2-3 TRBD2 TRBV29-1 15 CSVVWNSGGTDTQYF
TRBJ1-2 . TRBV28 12 CASSFDFYGYTF
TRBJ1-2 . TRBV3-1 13 CASSSTGLYGYTF